This T cell receptor beta chain was sequenced in a study of T cells in Graves' hyperthyroidism and ophthalmopathy. Germline values: CDR1 SNHLY, CDR2 FYNNEI. V was shortened by 8 bases and J by 0 bases, with 14 bases between the two germline ends. The CDR3 is 14 amino acids. In this sample, this clonotype turned up many times. It was RNA transcripts that yielded the amplified TCR beta CDR3 regions. With the HTBI primer set, the TCR CDR3 went through a first round of RT-PCR. Via MiXCR, TCRdb re-called the multiplex PCR reads, giving one row per CDR3 protein. The sample holds about 660,000 distinct CDR3 sequences, approximately 42% seen once.

This receptor was taken from an adult man with Graves' disease, either hyperthyroidism or ophthalmopathy (not recorded which). Sequencing input: peripheral blood or thyroid tissue (not recorded which). J is TRBJ2-7 and V is TRBV2, with D tentatively TRBD2 (6 bases). This CDR3 is CASSTPSDSYEQYF. In DNA, the CDR3 is TGTGCCAGCTCTACCCCTAGCGACTCCTACGAGCAGTACTTC.